These 20 T cell receptor beta chains were sequenced from one sample in a study of persistence of HIV-infected CD4 T cells. The antigens for these receptors are not known. Lysates of CMV-infected fibroblasts at around 9.8 ug/mL stimulated these cells. CD40L/CD69 double-negative CD45RO-high memory CD4+ T cells were collected. The libraries were made with immunoSEQ version 4 in survey mode. Sequencing was performed with immunoSEQ multiplex PCR; in TCRdb, only in-frame clones are kept and a portion is missing. This table has about 50,000 clones, around 75% appearing once. Here the sequenced sample was CD4+ T cells sorted from PBMCs after roughly 20-hour stimulation, taken from a patient who received antiretroviral therapy. These receptors all come from an adult man with HIV who was CMV-seropositive.

Written as DNA, the CDR3 is TGTGCCAGCAGCTTAGGGGGACAGGGTGGGGCCAACGTCCTGACTTTC. This gives the protein CASSLGGQGGANVLTF. This rearrangement joins TRBV7-9 to TRBJ2-6, with 9 bases identical to TRBD1. From germline, CDR1 is SEHNR and CDR2 FQNEAQ (reference sequence). V lost 1 base, J lost 3 bases, and 1 base stayed unmatched. The CDR3 has 16 amino acids. Variable domain in full (rest from reference TRBV7-9 and TRBJ2-6): DTGVSQNPRHKITKRGQNVTFRCDPISEHNRLYWYRQTLGQGPEFLTYFQNEAQLEKSRLLSDRFSAERPKGSFSTLEIQRTEQGDSAMYLCASSLGGQGGANVLTFGAGSRLTVL.

CDR3 residues: CASSYAGSGANVLTF. DNA of the CDR3: TGTGCCAGCAGTTACGCGGGATCTGGGGCCAACGTCCTGACTTTC. V gene TRBV6-5 combines with J gene TRBJ2-6; D is possibly TRBD2 (6 bases). The CDR3 runs to 15 residues. The germline V and J ends were trimmed by 2 bases and 1 base, with 6 bases remaining between them. Germline-derived CDR1 and CDR2 are MNHEY and SVGAGI.

This clone was seen more than once but under ten times. The rearrangement joins TRBV7-9 to TRBJ2-3; D is ambiguous. This CDR3 has 15 residues. The V gene lost 4 bases and the J gene lost 2 bases, with 13 bases spanning the gap. CDR1 is SEHNR and CDR2 is FQNEAQ in the germline V gene (reference sequence). DNA of the CDR3: TGTGCCAGCAGCTCCAGACTGGAGTCCACAGATACGCAGTATTTT. Its translation is CASSSRLESTDTQYF. Looking up the rest from reference TRBV7-9 and TRBJ2-3 gives the full variable domain: DTGVSQNPRHKITKRGQNVTFRCDPISEHNRLYWYRQTLGQGPEFLTYFQNEAQLEKSRLLSDRFSAERPKGSFSTLEIQRTEQGDSAMYLCASSSRLESTDTQYFGPGTRLTVL.

This clone was seen once. V is TRBV18 and J is TRBJ1-2; no clear D. The V and J ends lost 1 base and 2 bases respectively, with 8 bases between them. The CDR3 has 14 residues. Germline CDR1 is KGHSH and CDR2 is LQKENI. CDR3 residues: CASSPLGGNYGYTF. In DNA, the CDR3 is TGTGCCAGCTCACCACTCGGCGGCAACTATGGCTACACCTTC.

The CDR3 spells CASSLGLRQANPLDYGYTF. In DNA form, the CDR3 reads TGTGCCAGCAGCTTAGGCCTAAGACAGGCCAACCCCTTAGACTATGGCTACACCTTC. The chain employs TRBV11-2 and TRBJ1-2; TRBD1 might be the D (6 bases). There are 19 residues in the CDR3. Trimming left V 1 base short and J 3 bases short, with 24 bases between. CDR1 SGHAT and CDR2 FQNNGV come from the germline V gene.

The chain has TRBV3-1 (or the pseudogene TRBV3-2) and TRBJ1-1; 7 nucleotides agree with TRBD1. Per germline, CDR1 LGHDT and CDR2 YNNKEL (reference sequence). CDR3 length equals 17 residues. The ends lost 2 bases at V and 8 bases at J; junction bases unmatched: 17. For the CDR3, the DNA is TGTGCCAGCAGCCAACGAGGGGGCCCCACCGGCGTAGCCGAAGCTTTCTTT. Its protein product is CASSQRGGPTGVAEAFF.

The V call is TRBV2, the J call TRBJ2-1; D tentatively reads TRBD1 or TRBD2 (6 bases each). CDR3 length equals 12 residues. CDR1 and CDR2 (germline): SNHLY, FYNNEI. The V end was cut by 8 bases, the J end by 7 bases, with 12 bases between. The DNA of the CDR3 is TGTGCCAGCGGGGGCAGCGGGAATGAGCAGTTCTTC. As protein: CASGGSGNEQFF.

CDR3 nucleotides: TGTGCCACCAGCAGACCCGGGACTAGCGGGAGAAAGCAGTACTTC. This gives the protein CATSRPGTSGRKQYF. The chain combines TRBV15 with TRBJ2-4; 14 nucleotides agree with TRBD2. The germline V gene encodes CDR1 LNHNV and CDR2 YYDKDF (reference sequence). The trim removed 2 bases at V and 13 bases at J, leaving 7 bases unmatched. The CDR3 is made up of 15 amino acids.

The V gene is TRBV6-5, the J gene TRBJ1-1, with 7 positions matching TRBD1. The CDR3 totals 14 residues. Losses at the gene ends were 7 bases for V and 0 bases for J; bases not matched to a gene: 5. Germline V gives CDR1 MNHEY, CDR2 SVGAGI. CDR3 loop: CASNRQGLNTEAFF. The CDR3 DNA sequence: TGTGCCAGCAACAGACAGGGCTTGAACACTGAAGCTTTCTTT.

In this sample, this clone turned up once. The chain combines TRBV7-6 with TRBJ2-1; D may be TRBD2 (5 bases). Germline-derived CDR1 and CDR2 are SGHVS and FNYEAQ. Trimming took off 0 bases at V and 9 bases at J, with 9 bases between the two ends. This CDR3 region has 13 residues. In DNA form, the CDR3 reads TGTGCCAGCAGCTTAGCGAGAGGAGGTGAGCAGTTCTTC. It translates to CASSLARGGEQFF.

The rearrangement links TRBV6-5 to TRBJ2-7, with TRBD1 as a possible D gene (6 bases). CDR1 is MNHEY, CDR2 SVGAGI, per germline. This CDR3 comprises 15 residues. Trimming took off 6 bases at V and 2 bases at J, with 17 bases between the two ends. The DNA for the CDR3 is TGTGCCAGCAGGGCTTCCTCGGCAGGGGCCTACGAGCAGTACTTC. Its protein is CASRASSAGAYEQYF.

The rearrangement links TRBV11-1 to TRBJ1-2; possibly TRBD1 for D (5 bases). The CDR3 runs to 16 residues. Germline V lookup: CDR1 SGHAT, CDR2 FQDESV (reference sequence). V shed 5 bases and J shed 0 bases, with 16 bases lying between them. As DNA, the CDR3 is TGTGCCAGCAGCCGTGGGACGGACCTAGCTAACTATGGCTACACCTTC. It yields the protein CASSRGTDLANYGYTF.

V is TRBV20-1 and J is TRBJ1-2, with D tentatively TRBD1 (5 bases). The CDR3 contains 14 residues. V was trimmed by 7 bases and J by 4 bases, leaving 19 bases between them. Germline-derived CDR1 and CDR2 are DFQATT and SNEGSKA (reference sequence). CDR3 residues: CSVTEGKVAYGYTF. DNA for the CDR3: TGCAGTGTTACTGAGGGGAAAGTTGCCTATGGCTACACCTTC.

V usage is TRBV7-8 and J usage is TRBJ1-3; a possible D gene is TRBD1 (5 bases). The CDR3 consists of 16 residues. The ends were cut back, 0 bases at V and 1 base at J, with 10 bases in the middle. Germline assignment: CDR1 SGHVS and CDR2 FQNEAQ. The CDR3 DNA reads as TGTGCCAGCAGCTTAGCAGGCAGGGCGTCTGGAAACACCATATATTTT. Residues: CASSLAGRASGNTIYF. The full variable domain, in which reference TRBV7-8 and TRBJ1-3 provide the parts outside the CDR3, is GAGVSQSPRYKVAKRGQDVALRCDPISGHVSLFWYQQALGQGPEFLTYFQNEAQLDKSGLPSDRFFAERPEGSVSTLKIQRTQQEDSAVYLCASSLAGRASGNTIYFGEGSWLTVV.

The chain joins TRBV7-3 to TRBJ1-1, with 10 bases that match TRBD1. The V and J ends lost 5 bases and 2 bases, in that order; junction bases with no gene match: 8. Per germline, CDR1 SGHTA and CDR2 FQGTGA. The CDR3 spans 16 residues. The CDR3 is CASSLSRQGANTEAFF. CDR3 in DNA: TGTGCCAGCAGCCTATCACGACAGGGGGCAAACACTGAAGCTTTCTTT.

The chain joins TRBV5-1 to TRBJ2-7, with a possible D match to TRBD1 (6 bases). The germline V gene encodes CDR1 SGHRS and CDR2 YFSETQ. Trimming took 1 base from V and 4 from J, leaving 15 bases between them. This CDR3 has 15 amino acids. The CDR3 protein is CASSLIGTPNYEQYF. For the CDR3, the DNA is TGCGCCAGCAGCTTGATCGGGACACCCAATTACGAGCAGTACTTC.

This clone is a singleton in its sample. V and J are TRBV4-3 and TRBJ1-2; 7 positions match TRBD1. Germline-derived CDR1 and CDR2 are LGHNA and YSLEER. V shed 1 base, J shed 4 bases, and the junction held 15 bases outside the gene matches. The CDR3 loop spans 18 amino acids. DNA of the CDR3: TGCGCCAGCAGCCAAGGGGCGAGGGGAGGGGGCGGTAGCTATGGCTACACCTTC. This gives the protein CASSQGARGGGGSYGYTF.

This sequence joins TRBV10-3 and TRBJ1-1; the match to TRBD1 covers 7 bases. Germline CDR1 is ENHRY and CDR2 is SYGVKD. The V and J ends lost 7 bases and 0 bases, in that order; junction bases with no gene match: 8. The CDR3 has 15 amino acids. The CDR3 is CAITRAGQLNTEAFF. The CDR3 nucleotides are TGTGCCATCACCCGGGCGGGACAGCTGAACACTGAAGCTTTCTTT.

The J gene is TRBJ1-1, the V gene TRBV5-4; D gene uncertain. V was cut by 3 bases and J by 11 bases, with 17 bases left in between. Germline CDR1 and CDR2: SGHNT and YYREEE (reference sequence). The CDR3 is 13 residues long. CDR3 DNA sequence: TGTGCCAGCAGCTCCCAAGGGCCCCTCGGCGCTTTCTTT. It encodes CASSSQGPLGAFF.

This clone was detected only a few times. The rearrangement uses TRBV5-5 and TRBJ1-4; TRBD1 aligns across 10 bases. The CDR3 consists of 18 residues. V trimming: 2 bases; J trimming: 0 bases; junction bases outside the gene matches: 7. CDR1 and CDR2 (germline): SGHKS, YYEKEE (reference sequence). The CDR3 bases are TGTGCCAGCAGCTTAGGGGACAGGGGCCGTGCAACTAATGAAAAACTGTTTTTT. Encoded protein: CASSLGDRGRATNEKLFF.